This TCR beta chain was documented in a study of beta chain features in type 1 diabetes. Germline CDR1 LNHDA, CDR2 SQIVND (reference sequence). With 4 bases removed from V and 6 bases from J, the gap between germline ends came to 7 bases. This CDR3 comprises 12 residues. Study results and caveats: Individuals with type 1 diabetes displayed fewer insertions and more deletions at VDJ junctions. There was a moderate but significant shortening of TCRB CDR3s in all four CD4+ subsets of Type 1 diabetes patients. Naive, central memory and regulatory TCRB repertoires appeared more similar among patients than healthy donors.

This clone has a single count. Its target is unknown. The authors reverse transcribed all of the isolated RNA, so sequencing captured expressed TCRB transcripts. Here immunoSEQ multiplex PCR was the method, and the copy in TCRdb shows in-frame clones only, minus some. The top ten clones hold more than 0.5% of a sample with under 200,000 clones, 6.5% to 10% of them seen once. The sequencing sample was made of central memory CD4+ T cells from blood. The J gene is TRBJ2-1, the V gene TRBV19; D gene unclear. The sequence was obtained from a woman aged 18-35 years with type 1 diabetes. CDR3 sequence (DNA): TGTGCCAGTAGTACCCCATCCAATGAGCAGTTCTTC. This encodes CASSTPSNEQFF.